These 28 T cell receptor beta chains originate from one sample sequenced in a study of blood T cells in healthy people across ages. The use of a sample-barcoded 5' primer and a J-beta primer mix characterized a second PCR of about 7 to 12 cycles. TCRdb recomputed calls from the 5' RACE reads with MiXCR, one row per CDR3 protein. Of about 650,000 distinct CDR3 sequences listed, about 34% are singletons. Sequencing used blood. The source is a woman of 80 years or more in good health.

In its sample, this clonotype was seen many times. The rearrangement uses TRBV5-1 and TRBJ2-5, with 8 bases lining up with TRBD2. The CDR3 spans 15 residues. From germline, CDR1 is SGHRS and CDR2 YFSETQ. The V gene end was trimmed by 4 bases and the J gene end by 5 bases; junction bases not matched to a gene: 10. The CDR3 region is CASSRPGLGHETQYF. CDR3 DNA sequence: TGCGCCAGCAGCCGCCCGGGACTAGGGCATGAGACCCAGTACTTC.

This clonotype has ten or more counts. The chain joins TRBV7-3 to TRBJ2-3; 8 bases are a match to TRBD2. The CDR3 contains 16 residues. Per the germline V gene, CDR1 is SGHTA and CDR2 is FQGTGA. Trimming at V came to 1 base and at J to 3 bases, leaving 6 bases not matched to a gene. CDR3 in amino acids: CASSLRTGGATDTQYF. The CDR3 coding sequence is TGTGCCAGCAGCTTAAGAACCGGGGGGGCGACAGATACGCAGTATTTT.

This clonotype was seen a handful of times. The junction shows a germline mismatch at one end, possibly a read error. The V and J genes are TRBV7-7 and TRBJ2-2; 8 bases align to TRBD1. The CDR3 runs to 16 residues. Germline V gene data show CDR1 as SSHAT and CDR2 as FNYEAQ (reference sequence). The CDR3 region is CASSLNRGRNTGELFF. The DNA of the CDR3 is TGTGCTAGCAGCCTAAACAGGGGGAGGAACACCGGGGAGCTGTTTTTT. Full variable domain (rest looked up from reference TRBV7-7 and TRBJ2-2): GAGVSQSPRYKVTKRGQDVTLRCDPISSHATLYWYQQALGQGPEFLTYFNYEAQPDKSGLPSDRFSAERPEGSISTLTIQRTEQRDSAMYRCASSLNRGRNTGELFFGEGSRLTVL.

With respect to this clonotype: A much larger clone lies a single base off, so this may be a read error. In nucleotides, the CDR3 is TGCAGTGCTGGGGGACAAAGCTACAATGAGCAGTTCTTC. It is translated as CSAGGQSYNEQFF. The chain couples TRBV20-1 to TRBJ2-1, with D possibly being TRBD1 (6 bases). CDR1 DFQATT and CDR2 SNEGSKA come from the germline V gene (reference sequence). The CDR3 is made up of 13 amino acids. V was trimmed by 5 bases and J by 3 bases, leaving 11 bases between them.

The chain joins TRBV28 to TRBJ2-5; 10 nucleotides agree with TRBD2. The junction had 13 bases not matched to a gene; V was cut back by 4 bases and J by 5 bases. There are 17 residues in the CDR3. CDR1 MDHEN and CDR2 SYDVKM come from the germline V gene. The chain's CDR3 is CASSSGLLAGGIETQYF. DNA of the CDR3: TGTGCCAGCAGTTCGGGCCTTTTAGCGGGAGGTATCGAGACCCAGTACTTC.

This clonotype was observed at least ten times. V gene TRBV12-3 or TRBV12-4 combines with J gene TRBJ2-1; the match to TRBD2 covers 11 bases. J gave up 6 bases and V 6 bases, and 7 bases lay outside the gene matches. This CDR3 comprises 15 residues. CDR3 DNA sequence: TGTGCCAGCAGCCCCCTAGGGACTAGCGGCAATGAGCAGTTCTTC. Translating gives CASSPLGTSGNEQFF.

This clonotype was counted at least ten times. The rearrangement joins TRBV3-1 to TRBJ2-1; 11 bases fit TRBD2. Germline V gene lookup returns CDR1 LGHDT and CDR2 YNNKEL (reference sequence). Germline trimming cut 6 bases from V and 10 bases from J; bases unmatched to any gene: 8. The CDR3 spans 14 residues. CDR3 residues: CASSRLAGSFEQFF. CDR3 coding DNA: TGTGCCAGCAGTAGACTAGCGGGAAGCTTCGAGCAGTTCTTC.

Concerning this clonotype: A much larger clone sits a single nucleotide away, making a read error possible. The chain couples TRBV2 to TRBJ1-2, with 7 nucleotides matching TRBD1. Germline values: CDR1 SNHLY, CDR2 FYNNEI. CDR3 length: 14 amino acids. CDR3 sequence reads: CASTGQASNYGYNF. For the CDR3, the DNA is TGTGCCAGCACCGGACAGGCATCTAACTATGGCTACAACTTC.

This clonotype was seen at least ten times. The chain carries TRBV12-3 or TRBV12-4 and TRBJ2-5, with 9 nucleotides matching TRBD2. CDR3 length: 16 amino acids. After removal of 6 bases from V and 4 bases from J, the junction contained 12 bases not matched to a gene. The CDR3 coding sequence is TGTGCCAGCAGCCGGCACGGCGGGGGGGCTCCAGAGACCCAGTACTTC. It codes for CASSRHGGGAPETQYF.

This clonotype was observed once. The V and J genes are TRBV27 and TRBJ2-3, with D perhaps assigned TRBD1 or TRBD2 (5 bases each). V was cut by 8 bases and J by 8 bases, with 23 bases left in between. The germline V gene has CDR1 MNHEY and CDR2 SMNVEV (reference sequence). The CDR3 spans 15 residues. In DNA, the CDR3 is TGTGCCAGCGTCCACTCCGGGACGCCGCCCCGTACGCAGTATTTT. This sequence encodes CASVHSGTPPRTQYF.

This clonotype was seen more than once but under ten times. A clone one base away is much larger, so this may be a read error. CDR3 bases: TGCAGTGTTTCGGGCGGGGGGTCGATCGAGGGTGAGCAGTACTTC. Its protein product is CSVSGGGSIEGEQYF. The V gene is TRBV20-1, the J gene TRBJ2-5; 8 nucleotides align to TRBD2. Trimming took 7 bases from V and 11 from J; bases not matched to a gene: 21. Germline V gives CDR1 DFQATT, CDR2 SNEGSKA (reference sequence). The CDR3 spans 15 residues.

This clonotype was picked up many times. The chain carries TRBV2 and TRBJ2-1; TRBD2 matches 8 bases. The ends lost 6 bases at V and 10 bases at J; junction bases unmatched: 14. The CDR3 has 15 residues. Per the germline V gene, CDR1 is SNHLY and CDR2 is FYNNEI. CDR3: CASRLGGEGPSEQFF. For the CDR3, the DNA is TGTGCCAGCAGACTCGGGGGGGAGGGCCCCAGCGAGCAGTTCTTC. Drawing the rest from reference TRBV2 and TRBJ2-1, the complete variable domain is EPEVTQTPSHQVTQMGQEVILRCVPISNHLYFYWYRQILGQKVEFLVSFYNNEISEKSEIFDDQFSVERPDGSNFTLKIRSTKLEDSAMYFCASRLGGEGPSEQFFGPGTRLTVL.

The V and J genes are TRBV30 and TRBJ1-3; D gene unclear. The V and J ends lost 1 base and 0 bases respectively, with 7 bases between them. Germline V gene data show CDR1 as GTSNPN and CDR2 as SVGIG (reference sequence). The length of the CDR3 is 14 residues. The chain's CDR3 is CAWSETSSGNTIYF. In DNA form, the CDR3 reads TGTGCCTGGAGTGAGACGAGCTCTGGAAACACCATATATTTT.

The chain combines TRBV24-1 with TRBJ2-5, with D perhaps being TRBD1 or TRBD2 (5 bases each). Trimming removed 3 bases from V and 7 bases from J, with 17 bases in between. The CDR3 totals 15 residues. Per germline, CDR1 KGHDR and CDR2 SFDVKD. The CDR3 protein is CATSDGRDAIGTQYF. The CDR3 DNA is TGTGCCACCAGTGATGGCCGGGACGCCATAGGGACCCAGTACTTC.

On this clonotype itself: With a much larger clone just one base away, this may be a read error. V is TRBV7-3 and J is TRBJ2-7; the D gene is possibly TRBD1 (6 bases). With 6 bases removed from V and 12 bases from J, the gap between germline ends came to 21 bases. Germline CDR1 and CDR2: SGHTA and FQGTGA. The CDR3 length is 13 residues. The CDR3 coding sequence is TGTGCCAGCAGTCAGGGGAGTAGGGAGACCCGGTACTTC. Amino acids: CASSQGSRETRYF.

This clonotype was observed many times. The rearrangement uses TRBV9 and TRBJ2-3, with 11 bases lining up with TRBD2. This CDR3 has 17 residues. Germline lookup yields CDR1 SGDLS and CDR2 YYNGEE. J gave up 5 bases and V 0 bases, and 8 bases lay outside the gene matches. CDR3: CASSVGGSGGELDTQYF. In nucleotides, the CDR3 is TGTGCCAGCAGCGTAGGGGGTAGCGGGGGGGAACTAGATACGCAGTATTTT.

This clonotype has just a few counts. This chain uses TRBV28 with TRBJ1-5, with D possibly matching TRBD1 (5 bases). Per germline, CDR1 MDHEN and CDR2 SYDVKM. There are 15 residues in the CDR3. The germline V and J ends were trimmed by 5 bases and 8 bases, with 19 bases remaining between them. The CDR3 coding sequence is TGTGCCAGCAGTCCCCCCGGGGGAGCTGAGGAGCCCCAGCATTTT. Its translation is CASSPPGGAEEPQHF.

This clonotype was recorded many times. Here the CDR3 reads CASSEVGTNTDTQYF. The CDR3 DNA reads TGTGCCAGCAGTGAAGTGGGGACAAACACAGATACGCAGTATTTT. The chain is built from TRBV2 and TRBJ2-3; the D gene is possibly TRBD1 (6 bases). CDR3 length: 15 amino acids. The V and J ends lost 1 base and 2 bases respectively, with 10 bases between them. The germline gives CDR1 SNHLY, CDR2 FYNNEI. The whole variable domain, filled in from reference TRBV2 and TRBJ2-3, reads EPEVTQTPSHQVTQMGQEVILRCVPISNHLYFYWYRQILGQKVEFLVSFYNNEISEKSEIFDDQFSVERPDGSNFTLKIRSTKLEDSAMYFCASSEVGTNTDTQYFGPGTRLTVL.

This clonotype has at least ten counts. V gene TRBV29-1 combines with J gene TRBJ2-5; TRBD2 matches at 10 bases. Germline CDR1 SQVTM, CDR2 ANQGSEA. V dropped 7 bases and J dropped 0; count of bases not matched to a gene: 5. The CDR3 extends over 14 amino acids. CDR3 coding DNA: TGCAGCGCGAATGGACTAGCGGACCAAGAGACCCAGTACTTC. Residues: CSANGLADQETQYF.

This clonotype has just a few counts. The junction differs from germline at one of its ends, possibly a read error. The rearrangement joins TRBV28 to TRBJ2-7; no definite D call. Germline V gene lookup returns CDR1 MDHEN and CDR2 SYDVKM. This CDR3 contains 11 residues. The CDR3, as DNA: TGTGTCAGCAGCGAGCGATACGAGCAGTACTTC. Translating it yields CVSSERYEQYF.

Turning to this clonotype: A much bigger clone sits one base away, suggesting this may be a read error. The chain joins TRBV5-1 to TRBJ2-2, with D perhaps assigned TRBD1 or TRBD2 (5 bases each). The CDR3 has 17 amino acids. Germline-derived CDR1 and CDR2 are SGHRS and YFSETQ. The CDR3 DNA follows: TGCGCCAGCAGCTTGAGCGTCCGACAGACGAACACCGGGGAGCGGTTTTTT. Protein sequence: CASSLSVRQTNTGERFF.

This clonotype has a count of ten or more. The V gene is TRBV6-2 or TRBV6-3, the J gene TRBJ2-7; 10 bases are shared with TRBD2. Per germline, CDR1 MNHEY and CDR2 SVGEGT. This CDR3 comprises 16 residues. Trimming removed 2 bases from V and 4 bases from J; junction bases left unmatched: 8. The CDR3: CASSYLETSGEYEQYF. CDR3 nucleotides: TGTGCCAGCAGTTACCTTGAAACTAGCGGGGAATACGAGCAGTACTTC.

In regard to this clonotype: Just one base apart from a much larger clone, this may be a read error. CDR3 region: CASNPRQGGTDAQYF. The DNA for the CDR3 is TGTGCCAGCAACCCCAGACAGGGGGGCACAGATGCGCAGTATTTT. V gene TRBV12-3 or TRBV12-4 combines with J gene TRBJ2-3, with 9 nucleotides matching TRBD1. The CDR3 has 15 residues.

The genes are TRBV5-4 and TRBJ2-1; tentative D call: TRBD2 (5 bases). Germline assignment: CDR1 SGHNT and CDR2 YYREEE (reference sequence). V shed 3 bases and J shed 6 bases, with 19 bases lying between them. The CDR3 contains 16 residues. The CDR3 nucleotides read TGTGCCAGCAGCTGGGGTGGATTAGGAGGAGGCAATGAGCAGTTCTTC. Residues: CASSWGGLGGGNEQFF.

This clonotype was picked up a small number of times. This chain links TRBV7-2 with TRBJ1-5; TRBD1 aligns across 9 bases. V dropped 5 bases and J dropped 6; count of bases not matched to a gene: 8. Germline CDR1 and CDR2: SGHTA and FQGNSA. This CDR3 contains 15 residues. The CDR3 spells CASSVRTGDVQPQHF. The CDR3 DNA reads TGTGCCAGCAGCGTCCGGACAGGGGACGTTCAGCCCCAGCATTTT.

This clonotype occurred many times. The chain employs TRBV18 and TRBJ2-1, with 12 positions matching TRBD2. CDR3 length equals 18 residues. Germline CDR1 KGHSH, CDR2 LQKENI. V lost 0 bases to trimming and J lost 5 bases; unmatched junction nucleotides: 8. The CDR3 spells CASSPPVLAGGMNNEQFF. The CDR3 DNA follows: TGTGCCAGCTCACCACCGGTTCTAGCGGGGGGGATGAACAATGAGCAGTTCTTC.

Concerning this clonotype itself: This may be a read error, as it is one base from a much larger clone. The chain links TRBV20-1 to TRBJ2-1, with 10 bases matching TRBD2. CDR3 size: 14 residues. CDR1 and CDR2 (germline): DFQATT, SNEGSKA (reference sequence). Here the CDR3 reads CSASLAGDYNEQCF. The CDR3 DNA reads as TGCAGTGCTAGCCTAGCGGGGGACTACAATGAGCAGTGCTTC.

This clonotype was counted many times. V usage is TRBV4-1 and J usage is TRBJ1-1; weak D call: TRBD1 (5 bases). V was cut by 0 bases and J by 1 base, with 9 bases left in between. This CDR3 contains 15 residues. Germline values: CDR1 MGHRA, CDR2 YSYEKL. CDR3 in amino acids: CASSQDPQANTEAFF. The CDR3 coding sequence is TGCGCCAGCAGCCAAGATCCACAGGCGAACACTGAAGCTTTCTTT.